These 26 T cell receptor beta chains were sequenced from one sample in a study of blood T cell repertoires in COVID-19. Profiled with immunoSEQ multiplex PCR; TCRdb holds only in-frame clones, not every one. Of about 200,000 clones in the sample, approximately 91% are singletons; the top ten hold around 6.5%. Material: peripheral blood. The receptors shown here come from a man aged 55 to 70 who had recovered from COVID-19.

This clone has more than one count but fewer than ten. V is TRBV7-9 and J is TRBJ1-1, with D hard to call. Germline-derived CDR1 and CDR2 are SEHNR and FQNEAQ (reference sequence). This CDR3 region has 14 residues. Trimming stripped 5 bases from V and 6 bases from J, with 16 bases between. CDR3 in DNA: TGTGCCAGCAGCCCCCGACAAACTTTGCCTGAAGCTTTCTTT. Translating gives CASSPRQTLPEAFF.

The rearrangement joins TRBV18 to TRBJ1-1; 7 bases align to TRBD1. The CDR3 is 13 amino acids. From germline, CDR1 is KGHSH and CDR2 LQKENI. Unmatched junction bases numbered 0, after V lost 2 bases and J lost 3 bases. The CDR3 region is CASSPGTDTEAFF. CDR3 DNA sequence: TGTGCCAGCTCACCAGGGACAGACACTGAAGCTTTCTTT.

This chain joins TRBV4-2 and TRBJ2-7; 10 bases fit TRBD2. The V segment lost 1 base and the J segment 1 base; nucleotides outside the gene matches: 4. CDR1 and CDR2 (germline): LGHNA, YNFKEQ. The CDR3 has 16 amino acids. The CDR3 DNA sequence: TGTGCCAGCAGCCAAGTTGCTAGCGGGGGTTCCTACGAGCAGTACTTC. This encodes CASSQVASGGSYEQYF.

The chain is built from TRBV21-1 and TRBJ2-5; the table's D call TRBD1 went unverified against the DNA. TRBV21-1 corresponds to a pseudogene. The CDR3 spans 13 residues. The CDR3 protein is CASRKTGQETQYF. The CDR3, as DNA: TGTGCCAGCAGAAAGACAGGGCAAGAGACCCAGTACTTC.

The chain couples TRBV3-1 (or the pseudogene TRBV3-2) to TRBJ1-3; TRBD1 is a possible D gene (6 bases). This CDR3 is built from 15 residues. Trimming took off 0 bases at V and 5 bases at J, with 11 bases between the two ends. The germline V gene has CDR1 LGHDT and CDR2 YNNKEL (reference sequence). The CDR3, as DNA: TGTGCCAGCAGCCAAGAAGGGGGAACTAGAAACACCATATATTTT. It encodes CASSQEGGTRNTIYF.

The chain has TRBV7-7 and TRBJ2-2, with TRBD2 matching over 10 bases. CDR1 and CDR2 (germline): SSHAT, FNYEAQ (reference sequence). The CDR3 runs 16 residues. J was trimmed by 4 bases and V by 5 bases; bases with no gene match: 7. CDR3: CASSNSGGGGTGELFF. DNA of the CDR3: TGTGCCAGCAGCAACAGCGGGGGGGGCGGCACCGGGGAGCTGTTTTTT.

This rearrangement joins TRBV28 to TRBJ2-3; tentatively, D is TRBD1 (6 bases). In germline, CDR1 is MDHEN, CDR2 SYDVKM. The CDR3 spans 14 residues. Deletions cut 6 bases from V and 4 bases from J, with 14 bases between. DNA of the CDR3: TGTGCCAGCAGCAGTCAGGGGATCGCAGATACGCAGTATTTT. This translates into CASSSQGIADTQYF. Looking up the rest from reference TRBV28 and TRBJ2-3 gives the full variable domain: DVKVTQSSRYLVKRTGEKVFLECVQDMDHENMFWYRQDPGLGLRLIYFSYDVKMKEKGDIPEGYSVSREKKERFSLILESASTNQTSMYLCASSSQGIADTQYFGPGTRLTVL.

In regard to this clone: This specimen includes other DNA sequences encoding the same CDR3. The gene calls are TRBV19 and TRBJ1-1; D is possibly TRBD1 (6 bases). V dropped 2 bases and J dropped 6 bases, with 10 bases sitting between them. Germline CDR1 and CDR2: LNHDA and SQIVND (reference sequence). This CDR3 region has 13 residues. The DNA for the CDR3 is TGTGCCAGTAGTATACAGGGGCGGGCTGAAGCTTTCTTT. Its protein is CASSIQGRAEAFF.

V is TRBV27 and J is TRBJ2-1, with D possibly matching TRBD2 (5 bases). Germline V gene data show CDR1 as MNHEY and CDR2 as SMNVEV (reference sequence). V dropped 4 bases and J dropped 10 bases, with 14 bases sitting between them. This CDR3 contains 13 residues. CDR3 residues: CASSWASRGEQFF. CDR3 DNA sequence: TGTGCCAGCAGTTGGGCTAGCCGAGGCGAGCAGTTCTTC.

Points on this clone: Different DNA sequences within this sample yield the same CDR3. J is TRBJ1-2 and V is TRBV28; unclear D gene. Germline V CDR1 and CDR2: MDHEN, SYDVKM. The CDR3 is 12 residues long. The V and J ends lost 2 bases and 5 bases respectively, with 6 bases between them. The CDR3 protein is CASSLTGYGYTF. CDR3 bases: TGTGCCAGCAGTTTAACCGGTTATGGCTACACCTTC.

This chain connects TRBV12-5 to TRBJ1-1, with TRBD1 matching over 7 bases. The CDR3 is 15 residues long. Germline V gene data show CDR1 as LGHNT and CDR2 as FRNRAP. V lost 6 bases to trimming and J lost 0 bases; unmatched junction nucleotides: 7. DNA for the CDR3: TGTGCTAGTGGGGCCCGCGGGACAGTGAACACTGAAGCTTTCTTT. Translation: CASGARGTVNTEAFF.

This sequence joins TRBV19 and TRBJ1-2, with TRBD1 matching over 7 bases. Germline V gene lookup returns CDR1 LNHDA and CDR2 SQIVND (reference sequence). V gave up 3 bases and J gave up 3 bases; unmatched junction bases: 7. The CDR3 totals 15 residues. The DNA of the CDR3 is TGTGCCAGTAGTATTCTTCAGGGGGGAGACTATGGCTACACCTTC. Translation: CASSILQGGDYGYTF.

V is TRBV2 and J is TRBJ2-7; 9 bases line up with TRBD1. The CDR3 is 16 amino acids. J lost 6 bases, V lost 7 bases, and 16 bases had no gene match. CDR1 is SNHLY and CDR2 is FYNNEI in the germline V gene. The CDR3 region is CASTSQKGTGRSEQYF. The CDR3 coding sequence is TGTGCCAGCACCTCCCAAAAGGGGACAGGGAGATCCGAGCAGTACTTC. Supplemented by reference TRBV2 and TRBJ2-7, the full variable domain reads EPEVTQTPSHQVTQMGQEVILRCVPISNHLYFYWYRQILGQKVEFLVSFYNNEISEKSEIFDDQFSVERPDGSNFTLKIRSTKLEDSAMYFCASTSQKGTGRSEQYFGPGTRLTVT.

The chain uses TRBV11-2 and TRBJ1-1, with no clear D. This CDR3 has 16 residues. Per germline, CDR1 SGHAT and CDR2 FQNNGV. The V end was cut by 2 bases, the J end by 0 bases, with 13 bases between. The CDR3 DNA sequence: TGTGCCAGCAGCTTATTAAATAGTAATGTGAACACTGAAGCTTTCTTT. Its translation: CASSLLNSNVNTEAFF.

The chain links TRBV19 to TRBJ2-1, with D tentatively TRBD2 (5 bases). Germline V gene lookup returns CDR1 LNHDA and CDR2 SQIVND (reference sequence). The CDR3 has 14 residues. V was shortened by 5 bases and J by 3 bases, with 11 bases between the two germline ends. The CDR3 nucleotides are TGTGCCAGTAGTCCTTCCGACTACTACAATGAGCAGTTCTTC. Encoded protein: CASSPSDYYNEQFF. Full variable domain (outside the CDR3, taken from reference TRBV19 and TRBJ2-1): DGGITQSPKYLFRKEGQNVTLSCEQNLNHDAMYWYRQDPGQGLRLIYYSQIVNDFQKGDIAEGYSVSREKKESFPLTVTSAQKNPTAFYLCASSPSDYYNEQFFGPGTRLTVL.

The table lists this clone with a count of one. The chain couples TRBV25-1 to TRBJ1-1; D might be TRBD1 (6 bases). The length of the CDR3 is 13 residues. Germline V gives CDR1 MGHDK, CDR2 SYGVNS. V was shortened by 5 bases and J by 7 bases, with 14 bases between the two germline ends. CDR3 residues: CASSIQGPLEAFF. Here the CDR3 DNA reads TGTGCCAGCAGTATTCAGGGGCCCCTTGAAGCTTTCTTT.

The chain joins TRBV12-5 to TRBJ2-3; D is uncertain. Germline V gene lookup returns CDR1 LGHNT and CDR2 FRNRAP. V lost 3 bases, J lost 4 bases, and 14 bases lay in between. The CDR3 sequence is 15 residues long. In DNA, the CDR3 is TGTGCTAGTGGTTTATACCTCCTCGGTGCAGATACGCAGTATTTT. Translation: CASGLYLLGADTQYF.

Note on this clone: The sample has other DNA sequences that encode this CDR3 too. The CDR3: CASQVMNTEAFF. DNA for the CDR3: TGTGCCAGCCAGGTTATGAACACTGAAGCTTTCTTT. The chain links TRBV2 to TRBJ1-1; D unclear. The germline CDR1 and CDR2 sequences are SNHLY and FYNNEI. Deletions cut 8 bases from V and 0 bases from J, with 7 bases between. This CDR3 has 12 amino acids.

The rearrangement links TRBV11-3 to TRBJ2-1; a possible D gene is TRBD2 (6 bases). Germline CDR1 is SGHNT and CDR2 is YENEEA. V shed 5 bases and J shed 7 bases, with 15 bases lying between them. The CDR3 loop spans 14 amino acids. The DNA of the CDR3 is TGTGCCAGCAGCGCCTGGGGGGTTGGAAATGAGCAGTTCTTC. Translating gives CASSAWGVGNEQFF.

The CDR3 loop reads CASSPIGTSVADTQYF. The CDR3 DNA reads TGTGCCAGCAGCCCCATCGGGACTAGCGTAGCCGATACGCAGTATTTT. This chain joins TRBV2 and TRBJ2-3, with 10 bases lining up with TRBD2. The V gene's germline CDR1 is SNHLY and CDR2 FYNNEI. Germline trimming cut 6 bases from V and 6 bases from J; bases unmatched to any gene: 12. The CDR3 extends over 16 amino acids.

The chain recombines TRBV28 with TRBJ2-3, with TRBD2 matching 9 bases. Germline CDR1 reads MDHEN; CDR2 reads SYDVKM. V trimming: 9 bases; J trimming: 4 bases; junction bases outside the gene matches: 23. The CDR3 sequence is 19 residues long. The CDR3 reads CARLGLRSRGRARADTQYF. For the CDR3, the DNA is TGTGCCAGACTCGGGCTAAGGAGTCGCGGGAGGGCCCGGGCAGATACGCAGTATTTT.

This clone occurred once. The CDR3 DNA follows: TGTGCCAGTAGTATGCGCGACAGGGGGCTCGGCGAGCAGTACTTC. It is translated as CASSMRDRGLGEQYF. This chain joins TRBV19 and TRBJ2-7; 10 nucleotides agree with TRBD1. The trim removed 3 bases at V and 6 bases at J, leaving 8 bases unmatched. The CDR3 consists of 15 residues. Germline V lookup: CDR1 LNHDA, CDR2 SQIVND (reference sequence).

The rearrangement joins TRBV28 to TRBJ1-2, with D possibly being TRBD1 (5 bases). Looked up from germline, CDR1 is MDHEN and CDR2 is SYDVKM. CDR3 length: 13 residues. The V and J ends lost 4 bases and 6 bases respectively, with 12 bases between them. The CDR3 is CASSSRTSNGYTF. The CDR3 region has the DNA TGTGCCAGCAGTTCTCGGACATCCAATGGCTACACCTTC.

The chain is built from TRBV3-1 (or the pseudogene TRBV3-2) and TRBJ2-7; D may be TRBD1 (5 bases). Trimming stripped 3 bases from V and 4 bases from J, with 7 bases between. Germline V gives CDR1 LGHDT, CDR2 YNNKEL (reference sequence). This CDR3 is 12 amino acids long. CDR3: CASSQRQYEQYF. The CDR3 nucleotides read TGTGCCAGCAGCCAGCGACAGTACGAGCAGTACTTC.

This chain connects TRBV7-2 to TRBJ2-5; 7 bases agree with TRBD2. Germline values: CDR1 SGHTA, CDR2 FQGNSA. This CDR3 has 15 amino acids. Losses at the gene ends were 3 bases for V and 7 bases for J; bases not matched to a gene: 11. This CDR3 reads CASSFGGLEGGTQYF. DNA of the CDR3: TGTGCCAGCAGCTTCGGGGGGTTAGAAGGAGGGACCCAGTACTTC.

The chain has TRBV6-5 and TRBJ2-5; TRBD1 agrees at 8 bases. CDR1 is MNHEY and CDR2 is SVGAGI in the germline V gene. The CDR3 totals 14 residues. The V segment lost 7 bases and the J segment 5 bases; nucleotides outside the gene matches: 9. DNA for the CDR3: TGTGCCAGCAACGTGGACAGGGTTGGGGAGACCCAGTACTTC. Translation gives CASNVDRVGETQYF.